This T cell receptor beta chain was sequenced during a study of PD-1 blockade in classical Hodgkin lymphoma. Study-level information: A 3 mg/kg intravenous dose of nivolumab was received by patients every 2 weeks.

V was trimmed by 5 bases and J by 2 bases, leaving 14 bases between them. CDR3 size: 14 residues. CDR1 SGHDT and CDR2 YYEEEE come from the germline V gene. A note on this clone: Its matching antigen is unknown.

Sequenced by immunoSEQ multiplex PCR; TCRdb stores in-frame clones only, minus some. The sample lists 90,000 to 140,000 clones; roughly nine tenths were seen once. Time point noted: cycle 4 day 1 (C4D1), after 6 weeks of nivolumab. No patient escaped relapse after autologous stem cell transplantation, and brentuximab vedotin exposure varied. Overall study results and limits: Nivolumab initiation under 1 year post-ASCT meant exclusion.

The receptor's source is a human donor with classical Hodgkin lymphoma. Sequencing used peripheral blood mononuclear cells (PBMCs), obtained before the fourth cycle of nivolumab. V usage is TRBV5-6 and J usage is TRBJ2-7; D gene uncertain. As DNA, the CDR3 is TGTGCCAGCAGTCCGGACGGCAAGGCCTACGAGCAGTACTTC. Encoded protein: CASSPDGKAYEQYF. The full variable domain, its missing parts supplied by reference TRBV5-6 and TRBJ2-7, is DAGVTQSPTHLIKTRGQQVTLRCSPKSGHDTVSWYQQALGQGPQFIFQYYEEEERQRGNFPDRFSGHQFPNYSSELNVNALLLGDSALYLCASSPDGKAYEQYFGPGTRLTVT.